This passage covers 26 T cell receptor beta chains from one sample sequenced in a study of CD8+ T cells in alopecia areata. Isolated RNA was reverse transcribed into cDNA used as the sequencing template. Libraries were prepared by immunoSEQ multiplex PCR; TCRdb keeps only in-frame clonotypes and omits some of them. The sample yields about 150,000 clones, around 47% seen once. Sample: CD4+ T cells sorted from blood. The receptors shown here come from a human donor with alopecia areata.

The rearrangement links TRBV5-1 to TRBJ2-7; 8 positions agree with TRBD2. The CDR3 sequence is 14 residues long. The V gene end was trimmed by 5 bases and the J gene end by 4 bases; junction bases not matched to a gene: 8. CDR1 SGHRS and CDR2 YFSETQ come from the germline V gene. CDR3 in amino acids: CASRLVSGSYEQYF. The CDR3 DNA sequence: TGCGCCAGCAGGCTCGTGAGCGGGAGTTACGAGCAGTACTTC.

This chain connects TRBV27 to TRBJ2-7; D gene ambiguous. With 2 bases removed from V and 0 bases from J, the gap between germline ends came to 8 bases. In germline, CDR1 is MNHEY, CDR2 SMNVEV (reference sequence). This CDR3 is 14 amino acids long. CDR3: CASSLVTGSYEQYF. The CDR3 bases are TGTGCCAGCAGTTTAGTAACTGGCTCCTACGAGCAGTACTTC.

The rearrangement links TRBV9 to TRBJ2-5; D is unclear. The CDR3 is made up of 11 amino acids. Trimming took off 0 bases at V and 5 bases at J, with 2 bases between the two ends. The germline V gene encodes CDR1 SGDLS and CDR2 YYNGEE. The CDR3 coding sequence is TGTGCCAGCAGCGTAGCGGAGACCCAGTACTTC. This codes for CASSVAETQYF. The full variable domain, its missing parts supplied by reference TRBV9 and TRBJ2-5, is DSGVTQTPKHLITATGQRVTLRCSPRSGDLSVYWYQQSLDQGLQFLIQYYNGEERAKGNILERFSAQQFPDLHSELNLSSLELGDSALYFCASSVAETQYFGPGTRLLVL.

This clone was counted only a few times. J is TRBJ1-1 and V is TRBV2, with D tentatively TRBD1 (6 bases). Between the trimmed V and J ends, which lost 10 bases and 8 bases, there was a span of 17 bases. The CDR3 loop spans 12 amino acids. Germline V gene lookup returns CDR1 SNHLY and CDR2 FYNNEI. The CDR3 sequence: CATKQGTSEAFF. As DNA, the CDR3 is TGTGCCACCAAGCAGGGGACCTCCGAAGCTTTCTTT.

The CDR3 region is CASSGNEQFF. CDR3 bases: TGTGCCAGCAGTGGCAATGAGCAGTTCTTC. The rearrangement joins TRBV28 to TRBJ2-1; D is undetermined. The CDR3 has 10 amino acids. Germline-derived CDR1 and CDR2 are MDHEN and SYDVKM. Trimming removed 5 bases from V and 6 bases from J, with 2 bases in between. Using reference TRBV28 and TRBJ2-1 for the parts outside the CDR3, the full variable domain is DVKVTQSSRYLVKRTGEKVFLECVQDMDHENMFWYRQDPGLGLRLIYFSYDVKMKEKGDIPEGYSVSREKKERFSLILESASTNQTSMYLCASSGNEQFFGPGTRLTVL.

The V call is TRBV6-5, the J call TRBJ2-3; D gene ambiguous. Germline lookup yields CDR1 MNHEY and CDR2 SVGAGI. V dropped 10 bases and J dropped 0 bases, with 11 bases sitting between them. This CDR3 contains 13 residues. The CDR3 DNA sequence: TGTGCCACCAATATTCCTAGCACAGATACGCAGTATTTT. Translating gives CATNIPSTDTQYF.

The CDR3 bases are TGCGCCAGCAGCCACCCGACAGGGGCGCGGGAAGAGCAGTACTTC. It yields the protein CASSHPTGAREEQYF. The V and J genes are TRBV5-1 and TRBJ2-7; 8 bases align to TRBD1. The CDR3 runs 15 residues. In germline, CDR1 is SGHRS, CDR2 YFSETQ. With V trimmed by 4 bases and J by 7 bases, 13 bases remained unmatched.

This chain uses TRBV7-8 with TRBJ1-4; tentatively, D is TRBD1 (6 bases). CDR1 is SGHVS and CDR2 is FQNEAQ in the germline V gene. Trimming took off 5 bases at V and 4 bases at J, with 14 bases between the two ends. The CDR3 consists of 15 residues. The CDR3 sequence is CASSRTGSSNEKLFF. The CDR3 DNA is TGTGCCAGCAGCCGAACAGGGTCAAGTAATGAAAAACTGTTTTTT.

In this sample, this clone turned up a few times. The rearrangement uses TRBV28 and TRBJ2-3, with 9 bases aligning to TRBD2. The CDR3 totals 15 residues. The germline CDR1 and CDR2 sequences are MDHEN and SYDVKM. The V gene end was trimmed by 2 bases and the J gene end by 4 bases; junction bases not matched to a gene: 4. Written as DNA, the CDR3 is TGTGCCAGCAGTTTAGTAGCGGGAGTCGCAGATACGCAGTATTTT. It yields the protein CASSLVAGVADTQYF.

The sample holds a few counts of this clone. The V gene is TRBV28, the J gene TRBJ2-5; D not certain. Germline CDR1 is MDHEN and CDR2 is SYDVKM. The CDR3 sequence is 12 residues long. V shed 5 bases and J shed 1 base, with 5 bases lying between them. The CDR3 DNA sequence: TGTGCCAGCAGTGGGCTCCAAGAGACCCAGTACTTC. This encodes CASSGLQETQYF.

A few counts support this clone. This chain joins TRBV28 and TRBJ1-3, with no clear D. In germline, CDR1 is MDHEN, CDR2 SYDVKM. The CDR3 loop spans 12 amino acids. V lost 3 bases to trimming and J lost 1 base, with 1 base between them. The CDR3 sequence is CASSFSGNTIYF. The CDR3 coding sequence is TGTGCCAGCAGTTTTTCTGGAAACACCATATATTTT.

The chain couples TRBV6-6 to TRBJ2-4; 9 positions match TRBD1. The V and J ends lost 6 bases and 9 bases, in that order; junction bases with no gene match: 6. This CDR3 spans 13 amino acids. Germline loops: CDR1 MNHNY, CDR2 SVGAGI (reference sequence). CDR3 sequence reads: CASRYRGLGIQYF. CDR3 DNA sequence: TGTGCCAGCAGATACAGGGGGCTGGGCATTCAGTACTTC.

J is TRBJ2-1 and V is TRBV7-3, with 8 bases identical to TRBD2. V lost 0 bases and J lost 8; bases outside the gene matches: 12. Germline CDR1 reads SGHTA; CDR2 reads FQGTGA. This CDR3 is built from 17 residues. The CDR3 reads CASSLTGGNSGVDEQFF. The CDR3, as DNA: TGTGCCAGCAGCTTAACAGGGGGGAATAGCGGGGTTGATGAGCAGTTCTTC.

This clone was counted between two and nine times. The chain combines TRBV30 with TRBJ2-2; 8 nucleotides align to TRBD1. This CDR3 region has 13 residues. The junction had 3 bases not matched to a gene; V was cut back by 3 bases and J by 6 bases. Germline CDR1 reads GTSNPN; CDR2 reads SVGIG (reference sequence). Here the CDR3 reads CAWREQGAGELFF. The CDR3 nucleotides are TGTGCCTGGAGGGAACAGGGGGCCGGGGAGCTGTTTTTT. The full variable domain, completed using reference TRBV30 and TRBJ2-2, is SQTIHQWPATLVQPVGSPLSLECTVEGTSNPNLYWYRQAAGRGLQLLFYSVGIGQISSEVPQNLSASRPQDRQFILSSKKLLLSDSGFYLCAWREQGAGELFFGEGSRLTVL.

The rearrangement joins TRBV29-1 to TRBJ2-1, with 9 nucleotides matching TRBD2. With 5 bases clipped from V and 5 bases from J, the junction kept 10 bases outside the gene matches. Germline V gene lookup returns CDR1 SQVTM and CDR2 ANQGSEA. This CDR3 has 15 amino acids. CDR3 region: CSVSPRLAGNNEQFF. Here the CDR3 DNA reads TGCAGCGTTAGCCCCAGGCTAGCGGGAAACAATGAGCAGTTCTTC.

This sequence joins TRBV7-2 and TRBJ2-1; D call uncertain. This CDR3 is built from 11 residues. V was shortened by 9 bases and J by 4 bases, with 7 bases between the two germline ends. CDR1 SGHTA and CDR2 FQGNSA come from the germline V gene. The CDR3 here is CASTPYNEQFF. CDR3 bases: TGTGCCAGTACACCATACAATGAGCAGTTCTTC.

J is TRBJ1-4 and V is TRBV10-3; TRBD1 matches at 7 bases. V dropped 6 bases and J dropped 4; count of bases not matched to a gene: 5. The CDR3 runs to 14 residues. Per the germline V gene, CDR1 is ENHRY and CDR2 is SYGVKD. CDR3 region: CAIRAGGSNEKLFF. The CDR3 DNA sequence: TGTGCCATCAGGGCAGGGGGAAGTAATGAAAAACTGTTTTTT.

The chain joins TRBV7-3 to TRBJ2-1; 10 bases match TRBD2. Germline CDR1 is SGHTA and CDR2 is FQGTGA. The CDR3 consists of 18 residues. Trimming at V came to 0 bases and at J to 3 bases, leaving 8 bases not matched to a gene. CDR3 DNA sequence: TGTGCCAGCAGCTTAACGGTCTCTCAGCGGGAGGGCTACAATGAGCAGTTCTTC. Translated: CASSLTVSQREGYNEQFF. Supplemented by reference TRBV7-3 and TRBJ2-1, the full variable domain reads GAGVSQTPSNKVTEKGKYVELRCDPISGHTALYWYRQSLGQGPEFLIYFQGTGAADDSGLPNDRFFAVRPEGSVSTLKIQRTERGDSAVYLCASSLTVSQREGYNEQFFGPGTRLTVL.

This clone has just a few counts. This sequence joins TRBV29-1 and TRBJ2-2; D uncertain. The CDR3 spans 14 residues. V was cut by 4 bases and J by 1 base, with 10 bases left in between. Germline assignment: CDR1 SQVTM and CDR2 ANQGSEA. The DNA for the CDR3 is TGCAGCGTTGGAGCGCCAGGGAACACCGGGGAGCTGTTTTTT. Its protein product is CSVGAPGNTGELFF.

CDR3 region: CASSLFSDSSYNEQFF. CDR3 nucleotide sequence: TGCGCCAGCAGCCTATTTTCCGACAGCTCCTACAATGAGCAGTTCTTC. The rearrangement uses TRBV5-1 and TRBJ2-1; TRBD1 is a possible D gene (5 bases). CDR3 length equals 16 residues. In germline, CDR1 is SGHRS, CDR2 YFSETQ. The V end was cut by 4 bases, the J end by 0 bases, with 14 bases between.

Comments on this clone: This CDR3 is also generated by other DNA sequences in the sample. This rearrangement joins TRBV20-1 to TRBJ2-1; D not resolved. The CDR3 is 10 residues long. The V end was cut by 3 bases, the J end by 4 bases, with 1 base between. Germline V gives CDR1 DFQATT, CDR2 SNEGSKA (reference sequence). The CDR3 coding sequence is TGCAGTGCTAGGTACAATGAGCAGTTCTTC. Amino acid sequence: CSARYNEQFF.

V usage is TRBV28 and J usage is TRBJ2-7; TRBD1 is a possible D gene (5 bases). Germline V gene sequence: CDR1 MDHEN, CDR2 SYDVKM. CDR3 length: 12 amino acids. Trimming removed 10 bases at V and 3 bases at J, with 13 bases between. CDR3 sequence: CAIQNRNYEQYF. The CDR3 nucleotides read TGTGCCATCCAAAACAGGAACTACGAGCAGTACTTC.

Notes on this clone: Germline is not matched at one junction end, which may reflect a read error. The CDR3 DNA is TGCAGCGTTGAGAGGGGCTATAGCTACACCTTC. Its protein product is CSVERGYSYTF. The chain is built from TRBV29-1 and TRBJ1-2; D perhaps matches TRBD1 (5 bases). This CDR3 is built from 11 residues. Germline-derived CDR1 and CDR2 are SQVTM and ANQGSEA.

V and J are TRBV5-4 and TRBJ1-4; D might be TRBD1 (5 bases). The germline V gene encodes CDR1 SGHNT and CDR2 YYREEE (reference sequence). Trimming removed 3 bases from V and 4 bases from J, with 10 bases in between. This CDR3 is built from 14 residues. Here the CDR3 reads CASSSRGINEKLFF. CDR3 bases: TGTGCCAGCAGCTCGCGGGGGATTAATGAAAAACTGTTTTTT.

This rearrangement joins TRBV10-2 to TRBJ2-7; D is unclear. V was clipped by 5 bases and J by 5 bases, with 7 bases between them. Germline CDR1 is WSHSY and CDR2 is SAAADI. The length of the CDR3 is 11 residues. CDR3 nucleotides: TGCGCCAGCAGTTACGTTAACGAGCAGTACTTC. It encodes CASSYVNEQYF.

The chain recombines TRBV7-2 with TRBJ2-5; D is possibly TRBD2 (6 bases). Germline lookup yields CDR1 SGHTA and CDR2 FQGNSA. This CDR3 comprises 15 residues. V was clipped by 5 bases and J by 0 bases, with 13 bases between them. CDR3 protein: CASSRGTVYQETQYF. CDR3 in DNA: TGTGCCAGCAGCCGCGGGACGGTATACCAAGAGACCCAGTACTTC.